Sequencing of this TCR beta chain was carried out in a study of blood T cell repertoires in COVID-19. Study summary: Italy, Spain and the United States were the sources of the convalescent and acute COVID-19 samples. PBMCs, B-cell-depleted T cells, or T cells were the source of the cDNA or gDNA that made up the material.

In the original analysis: Amplifying reference gene primers gave estimates of nucleated cell counts. The assay was immunoSEQ multiplex PCR, and TCRdb's table has in-frame clones only and misses some. V, J and clone size derive from that table, while D and trimming were established from the DNA sequence. The sample gives roughly 100,000 clones, around nine tenths of which show up once; approximately 5.1% is in the top ten. The germline V gene encodes CDR1 SGHDT and CDR2 YYEEEE. V was cut by 2 bases and J by 5 bases, with 7 bases left in between. The length of the CDR3 is 12 residues. The sample was peripheral blood. The chain uses TRBV5-6 and TRBJ1-2; D gene unclear. This clonotype was sampled from a human donor in a cohort sampled during active COVID-19. The CDR3 nucleotides read TGTGCCAGCAGCTTTTTCTTATATGGCTACACCTTC. The encoded protein is CASSFFLYGYTF.